This record covers a single T cell receptor (beta chain). The entry originates in a study of shared T cell receptors in the human thymus. Data came from immunoSEQ multiplex PCR; TCRdb stores just in-frame clones and leaves some out. The sample gives about 380,000 clones, roughly 94% of which show up once; roughly 0.02% is in the top ten. The germline V and J ends were trimmed by 8 bases and 2 bases, with 15 bases remaining between them. The CDR3 extends over 14 amino acids. CDR1 and CDR2 from the germline V gene are MNHNS and SASEGT. V gene TRBV6-1 combines with J gene TRBJ2-5; D call uncertain. The sequenced sample consisted of thymocytes. This TCR was recovered from a human donor. The chain's CDR3 is CASHLVGWQETQYF. CDR3 bases: TGTGCCAGCCACCTTGTGGGGTGGCAAGAGACCCAGTACTTC.